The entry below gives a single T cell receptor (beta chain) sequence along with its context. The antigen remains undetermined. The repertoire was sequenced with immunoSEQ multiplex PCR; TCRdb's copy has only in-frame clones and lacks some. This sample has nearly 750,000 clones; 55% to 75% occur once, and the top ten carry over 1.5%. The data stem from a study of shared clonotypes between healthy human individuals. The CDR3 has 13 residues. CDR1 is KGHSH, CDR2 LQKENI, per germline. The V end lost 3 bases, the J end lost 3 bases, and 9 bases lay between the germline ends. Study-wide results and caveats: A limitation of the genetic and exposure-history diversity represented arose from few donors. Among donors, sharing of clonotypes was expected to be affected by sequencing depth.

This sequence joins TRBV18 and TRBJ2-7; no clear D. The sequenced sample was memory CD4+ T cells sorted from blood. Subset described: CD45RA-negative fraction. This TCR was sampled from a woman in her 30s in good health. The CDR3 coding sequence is TGTGCCAGCTCACCTCTTTCAGACTACGAGCAGTACTTC. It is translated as CASSPLSDYEQYF.